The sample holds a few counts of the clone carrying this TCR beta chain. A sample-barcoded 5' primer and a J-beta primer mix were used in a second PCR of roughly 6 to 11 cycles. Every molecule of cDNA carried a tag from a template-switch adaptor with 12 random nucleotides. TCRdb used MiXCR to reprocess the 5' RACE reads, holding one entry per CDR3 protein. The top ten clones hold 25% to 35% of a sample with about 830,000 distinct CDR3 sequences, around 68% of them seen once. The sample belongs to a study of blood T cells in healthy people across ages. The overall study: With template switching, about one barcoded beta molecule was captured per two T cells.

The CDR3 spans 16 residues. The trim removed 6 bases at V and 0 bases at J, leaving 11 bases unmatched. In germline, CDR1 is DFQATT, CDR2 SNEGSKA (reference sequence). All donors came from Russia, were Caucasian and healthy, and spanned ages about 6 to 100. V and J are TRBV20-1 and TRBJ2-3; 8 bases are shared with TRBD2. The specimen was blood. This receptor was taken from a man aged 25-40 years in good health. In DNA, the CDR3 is TGCAGTGCCAAGTACGGGACTAGGGAGAGCACAGATACGCAGTATTTT. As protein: CSAKYGTRESTDTQYF.